Listed below are T cell receptor beta chains from one sample, sequenced in a study of blood T cell repertoires in COVID-19. Some clones are missing from TCRdb's copy, which holds only in-frame ones; the method was immunoSEQ multiplex PCR. The data contain some 290,000 clones, 90% of them singletons. Sequencing was done on a sample of peripheral blood. These receptors were taken from a woman in her thirties or forties with COVID-19, enrolled during active disease. Each CDR3 is given with its conserved first and last residue. Each record gives: clone size, D gene, J gene, V gene, CDR3 protein. The D gene is left open where the match is weak. Clone size is stated in some rows and not others, as once, few, many or a class when expanded.

clone_size: -; d_call: -; j_call: TRBJ2-5; v_call: TRBV6-5; cdr3_aa: CASSQSTGHQETQYF
clone_size: -; d_call: -; j_call: TRBJ1-1; v_call: TRBV5-3; cdr3_aa: CARSPSERTEAFF
clone_size: -; d_call: -; j_call: TRBJ1-3; v_call: TRBV5-5; cdr3_aa: CASTITGGSGNTIYF
clone_size: -; d_call: TRBD2; j_call: TRBJ2-1; v_call: TRBV13; cdr3_aa: CASSPHSGTSGWGYNEQFF
clone_size: once; d_call: -; j_call: TRBJ1-6; v_call: TRBV12-3/TRBV12-4; cdr3_aa: CASSRDSGQPLHF
clone_size: -; d_call: -; j_call: TRBJ2-5; v_call: TRBV24-1; cdr3_aa: CATSRGNQETQYF
clone_size: -; d_call: TRBD2; j_call: TRBJ2-5; v_call: TRBV5-1; cdr3_aa: CASSSSGGSVRETQYF
clone_size: -; d_call: -; j_call: TRBJ2-2; v_call: TRBV27; cdr3_aa: CAKSPQGGGELFF
clone_size: -; d_call: TRBD2; j_call: TRBJ2-1; v_call: TRBV27; cdr3_aa: CASSSLSGGFKGNEQFF
clone_size: -; d_call: -; j_call: TRBJ1-2; v_call: TRBV3-1/TRBV3-2; cdr3_aa: CASSQRERAVGHGYTF
clone_size: -; d_call: TRBD1; j_call: TRBJ1-5; v_call: TRBV6-2/TRBV6-3; cdr3_aa: CASSYSPGGGQPQHF
clone_size: -; d_call: -; j_call: TRBJ2-5; v_call: TRBV7-3; cdr3_aa: CASSLDTGRETQYF
clone_size: once; d_call: -; j_call: TRBJ2-7; v_call: TRBV11-3; cdr3_aa: CASSRGGDEQYF
clone_size: -; d_call: TRBD2; j_call: TRBJ2-3; v_call: TRBV3-1/TRBV3-2; cdr3_aa: CASSRRLAGGERTQYF
clone_size: few; d_call: TRBD1; j_call: TRBJ1-1; v_call: TRBV5-1; cdr3_aa: CASSLPPGQGNRNTEAFF
clone_size: -; d_call: -; j_call: TRBJ1-4; v_call: TRBV5-6; cdr3_aa: CASSLSPDPIAGGEKLFF
clone_size: few; d_call: -; j_call: TRBJ1-5; v_call: TRBV5-6; cdr3_aa: CASSLMRPGGNQPQHF
clone_size: -; d_call: TRBD2; j_call: TRBJ2-3; v_call: TRBV3-1/TRBV3-2; cdr3_aa: CAGSLGRRTDTQYF
clone_size: -; d_call: TRBD1; j_call: TRBJ2-7; v_call: TRBV27; cdr3_aa: CASRNLTGDEQYF
clone_size: -; d_call: -; j_call: TRBJ2-7; v_call: TRBV28; cdr3_aa: CASSLGAWDTEQYF
clone_size: -; d_call: TRBD1; j_call: TRBJ1-6; v_call: TRBV19; cdr3_aa: CASSLSPGGNSPLHF
clone_size: -; d_call: -; j_call: TRBJ1-1; v_call: TRBV7-9; cdr3_aa: CASSLGGHRVVAGAFF
clone_size: -; d_call: TRBD2; j_call: TRBJ2-1; v_call: TRBV15; cdr3_aa: CATSRLLAGGNNEQFF
clone_size: -; d_call: TRBD1; j_call: TRBJ2-7; v_call: TRBV28; cdr3_aa: CASSPPGQGAYEQYF
clone_size: -; d_call: -; j_call: TRBJ1-2; v_call: TRBV28; cdr3_aa: CASSGRNRDYGYTF
clone_size: -; d_call: -; j_call: TRBJ2-5; v_call: TRBV28; cdr3_aa: CASSLFRALTQYF
clone_size: -; d_call: -; j_call: TRBJ1-5; v_call: TRBV27; cdr3_aa: CASSLQGGFNQPQHF
clone_size: -; d_call: TRBD1; j_call: TRBJ1-1; v_call: TRBV28; cdr3_aa: CASGTGGENTEAFF
clone_size: -; d_call: TRBD1; j_call: TRBJ1-1; v_call: TRBV7-9; cdr3_aa: CASSFTGDTEAFF
clone_size: -; d_call: TRBD1; j_call: TRBJ1-2; v_call: TRBV4-2; cdr3_aa: CASSQPAGTEYGYTF
clone_size: once; d_call: -; j_call: TRBJ1-4; v_call: TRBV10-3; cdr3_aa: CATHDWGDEKLFF
clone_size: -; d_call: -; j_call: TRBJ2-5; v_call: TRBV6-6; cdr3_aa: CASLAGNQETQYF
clone_size: once; d_call: -; j_call: TRBJ1-1; v_call: TRBV10-2; cdr3_aa: CASRTPFKDSRNTEAFF
clone_size: -; d_call: -; j_call: TRBJ1-6; v_call: TRBV5-1; cdr3_aa: CASSLPTENSPLHF
clone_size: -; d_call: -; j_call: TRBJ1-1; v_call: TRBV28; cdr3_aa: CASSFVGQPNTEAFF
clone_size: -; d_call: -; j_call: TRBJ2-7; v_call: TRBV6-5; cdr3_aa: CASSYSQATYEQYF
clone_size: -; d_call: -; j_call: TRBJ2-7; v_call: TRBV18; cdr3_aa: CASSLRTTYGQYF
clone_size: -; d_call: -; j_call: TRBJ1-5; v_call: TRBV19; cdr3_aa: CASSIGTNVYKYSNQPQHF
clone_size: few; d_call: -; j_call: TRBJ1-2; v_call: TRBV19; cdr3_aa: CASSIEGNYGYTF
clone_size: -; d_call: TRBD1; j_call: TRBJ2-7; v_call: TRBV5-4; cdr3_aa: CASSPAQGTGDEQYF
clone_size: -; d_call: TRBD1; j_call: TRBJ1-5; v_call: TRBV28; cdr3_aa: CASSPPVPGQGSRPQHF
clone_size: -; d_call: TRBD2; j_call: TRBJ2-3; v_call: TRBV27; cdr3_aa: CASSFGSGSFSTDTQYF
clone_size: -; d_call: -; j_call: TRBJ2-1; v_call: TRBV9; cdr3_aa: CASSAPDIGEQFF
clone_size: -; d_call: -; j_call: TRBJ1-1; v_call: TRBV27; cdr3_aa: CASSLSIGRGAFF
clone_size: -; d_call: TRBD1; j_call: TRBJ2-5; v_call: TRBV4-3; cdr3_aa: CASSRGTGGVETQYF
clone_size: once; d_call: -; j_call: TRBJ1-2; v_call: TRBV7-9; cdr3_aa: CASSEGTTYGWTF
clone_size: once; d_call: -; j_call: TRBJ2-5; v_call: TRBV29-1; cdr3_aa: CSEIQGPGTQYF
clone_size: -; d_call: -; j_call: TRBJ1-1; v_call: TRBV24-1; cdr3_aa: CATSDPGFVGEDTEAFF
clone_size: -; d_call: TRBD1; j_call: TRBJ2-1; v_call: TRBV15; cdr3_aa: CATSLDRGANEQFF